This T cell receptor beta chain was retrieved from a study of control samples from healthy donors and cancer patients. The V end was cut by 1 base, the J end by 8 bases, with 8 bases between. CDR3 size: 12 residues. Using immunoSEQ multiplex PCR, the repertoire was profiled, and TCRdb retains in-frame clones only, with some absent. The repertoire holds some 150,000 clones, with around 90% as singletons. Sequencing input: blood. The source is a man aged 25-45 years in good health. The chain couples TRBV12-3 or TRBV12-4 to TRBJ1-1; D remains unclear. The CDR3 sequence: CASSLGGREAFF. The DNA of the CDR3 is TGTGCCAGCAGTTTAGGGGGAAGGGAAGCTTTCTTT.